These 16 T cell receptor beta chains were all obtained from the same sample, sequenced in a study of shared T cell receptors in the human thymus. Generated by immunoSEQ multiplex PCR, the TCRdb table keeps only in-frame clones and is missing some. Of about 660,000 clones in the sample, over 75% were seen once. The data also belong to a second study, concerning human thymus T cells.

The material sequenced was thymocytes. The receptors come from a boy younger than two with a congenital heart defect.

The J gene is TRBJ2-1, the V gene TRBV29-1, with 9 positions matching TRBD2. V was pared by 4 bases and J by 7 bases, with 5 bases of the junction left unmatched. Germline loops: CDR1 SQVTM, CDR2 ANQGSEA. The CDR3 runs 13 residues. CDR3 nucleotide sequence: TGCAGCGTTGGCGGGAGGGCCGGGAATGAGCAGTTCTTC. Amino acids: CSVGGRAGNEQFF.

The V and J genes are TRBV4-3 and TRBJ2-5; 16 bases match TRBD2. Losses at the gene ends were 3 bases for V and 5 bases for J; bases not matched to a gene: 9. Germline values: CDR1 LGHNA, CDR2 YSLEER. This CDR3 is 18 amino acids long. CDR3 DNA: TGCGCCAGCAGCCAGGACCCGGGACTAGCGGGAGGGAGGGAGACCCAGTACTTC. Translation gives CASSQDPGLAGGRETQYF.

The rearrangement links TRBV10-2 to TRBJ2-4, with 8 bases that match TRBD2. Trimming removed 2 bases from V and 8 bases from J; junction bases left unmatched: 20. The CDR3 is 19 amino acids. CDR1 and CDR2 (germline): WSHSY, SAAADI. In DNA form, the CDR3 reads TGCGCCAGCAGTGAGCCCCGAGCGGGGGCGGGCGGGCGAGAGGACATTCAGTACTTC. Translation gives CASSEPRAGAGGREDIQYF.

V and J are TRBV14 and TRBJ2-7; D call uncertain. The CDR3 spans 15 residues. The germline CDR1 and CDR2 sequences are SGHDN and FVKESK. V was trimmed by 0 bases and J by 4 bases, leaving 13 bases between them. CDR3 in DNA: TGTGCCAGCAGCCAAGACATCCGACTCCAGTACGAGCAGTACTTC. Protein sequence: CASSQDIRLQYEQYF.

The chain combines TRBV27 with TRBJ1-3, with 9 bases identical to TRBD1. V was pared by 5 bases and J by 0 bases, with 5 bases of the junction left unmatched. CDR3 length equals 16 residues. Looked up from germline, CDR1 is MNHEY and CDR2 is SMNVEV (reference sequence). For the CDR3, the DNA is TGTGCCAGCAGTAAAACAGGGGGCTACTCTGGAAACACCATATATTTT. This codes for CASSKTGGYSGNTIYF.

The chain employs TRBV14 and TRBJ2-7; D not certain. The CDR3 totals 13 residues. V shed 2 bases and J shed 6 bases, with 11 bases lying between them. Per germline, CDR1 SGHDN and CDR2 FVKESK. The CDR3 loop is CASSQLPPSEQYF. The CDR3 DNA sequence: TGTGCCAGCAGCCAACTCCCTCCGTCCGAGCAGTACTTC.

The chain recombines TRBV7-9 with TRBJ2-7; 12 bases match TRBD2. The germline gives CDR1 SEHNR, CDR2 FQNEAQ (reference sequence). J gave up 2 bases and V 1 base, and 3 bases lay outside the gene matches. This CDR3 is 16 amino acids long. CDR3 coding DNA: TGTGCCAGCAGCTTAGATCTAGCGGGAGGGACCTACGAGCAGTACTTC. It encodes CASSLDLAGGTYEQYF.

In regard to this clone: This same CDR3 is encoded by further DNA sequences in the sample. The chain links TRBV9 to TRBJ2-2, with 7 bases matching TRBD2. This CDR3 spans 13 amino acids. Germline loops: CDR1 SGDLS, CDR2 YYNGEE. Trimming took 2 bases from V and 5 from J; bases not matched to a gene: 0. The CDR3 reads CASSVGGTGELFF. The DNA of the CDR3 is TGTGCCAGCAGCGTCGGGGGGACCGGGGAGCTGTTTTTT.

V usage is TRBV5-6 and J usage is TRBJ2-3, with 10 bases aligning to TRBD2. This CDR3 comprises 17 residues. The germline gives CDR1 SGHDT, CDR2 YYEEEE. V dropped 4 bases and J dropped 4; count of bases not matched to a gene: 12. The CDR3 reads CASSPPPSGSMPDTQYF. The CDR3 DNA reads as TGTGCCAGCAGCCCTCCTCCTAGCGGGAGTATGCCAGATACGCAGTATTTT.

The chain is built from TRBV7-8 and TRBJ2-5, with 9 bases that match TRBD1. Losses at the gene ends were 2 bases for V and 6 bases for J; bases not matched to a gene: 4. Germline V gene lookup returns CDR1 SGHVS and CDR2 FQNEAQ. This CDR3 has 14 residues. CDR3 sequence: CASSLHRGRKTQYF. CDR3 in DNA: TGTGCCAGCAGCTTACACAGGGGGCGGAAGACCCAGTACTTC.

The CDR3 sequence is CASSLDLKGQGSSDEQYF. CDR3 DNA: TGTGCCAGCAGCTTAGATCTTAAGGGACAGGGTTCGAGCGACGAGCAGTACTTC. This rearrangement joins TRBV11-3 to TRBJ2-7, with TRBD1 identical over 9 bases. Germline CDR1 is SGHNT and CDR2 is YENEEA. The CDR3 runs to 18 residues. Trimming took 0 bases from V and 5 from J; bases not matched to a gene: 14.

The gene calls are TRBV12-5 and TRBJ2-2; D is perhaps TRBD1 (8 bases). The CDR3 covers 17 residues. Trimming removed 1 base at V and 3 bases at J, with 15 bases between. The V gene's germline CDR1 is LGHNT and CDR2 FRNRAP. The CDR3 reads CASGLEQGGGYTGELFF. CDR3 sequence (DNA): TGTGCTAGTGGTTTGGAACAGGGGGGGGGTTACACCGGGGAGCTGTTTTTT.

This sequence joins TRBV27 and TRBJ2-7, with D possibly TRBD2 on 5 matching bases. Trimming took 6 bases from V and 2 from J, leaving 17 bases between them. CDR1 is MNHEY, CDR2 SMNVEV, per germline (reference sequence). The CDR3 contains 15 residues. Here the CDR3 DNA reads TGTGCCAGCAGCGTCGTGCTAGCCCATACCTACGAGCAGTACTTC. Translation: CASSVVLAHTYEQYF.

This CDR3 reads CASSHWEGGETQYF. CDR3 nucleotides: TGTGCCAGCAGTCATTGGGAGGGGGGGGAGACCCAGTACTTC. The chain combines TRBV28 with TRBJ2-5; weak D call: TRBD2 (7 bases). CDR3 length: 14 residues. V was shortened by 5 bases and J by 5 bases, with 15 bases between the two germline ends. Germline V CDR1 and CDR2: MDHEN, SYDVKM.

The genes are TRBV7-6 and TRBJ2-2; possible D gene TRBD2, 5 bases. The CDR3 contains 16 residues. V was cut by 2 bases and J by 3 bases, with 13 bases left in between. The germline CDR1 and CDR2 sequences are SGHVS and FNYEAQ. In DNA form, the CDR3 reads TGTGCCAGCAGCTTACTCGGCGGGTCAGACACCGGGGAGCTGTTTTTT. Amino acids: CASSLLGGSDTGELFF.

In regard to this clone: This CDR3 is also generated by other DNA sequences in the sample. The CDR3 nucleotides read TGCAGTGCTAGAGATAGCTACGAGCAGTACTTC. The encoded protein is CSARDSYEQYF. The genes are TRBV20-1 and TRBJ2-7; no reliable D call. Germline assignment: CDR1 DFQATT and CDR2 SNEGSKA (reference sequence). This CDR3 comprises 11 residues. V shed 0 bases and J shed 3 bases, with 3 bases lying between them.